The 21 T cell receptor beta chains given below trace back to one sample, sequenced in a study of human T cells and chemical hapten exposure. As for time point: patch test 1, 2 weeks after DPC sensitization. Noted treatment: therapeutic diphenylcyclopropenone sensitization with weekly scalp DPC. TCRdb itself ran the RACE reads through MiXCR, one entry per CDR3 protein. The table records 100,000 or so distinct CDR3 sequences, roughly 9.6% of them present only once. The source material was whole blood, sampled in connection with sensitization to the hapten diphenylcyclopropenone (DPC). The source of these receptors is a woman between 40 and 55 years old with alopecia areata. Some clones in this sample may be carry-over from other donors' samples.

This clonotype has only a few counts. The CDR3 loop is CSVEGAAGSYNEQFF. CDR3 in DNA: TGCAGCGTTGAAGGGGCGGCAGGATCCTACAATGAGCAGTTCTTC. The chain combines TRBV29-1 with TRBJ2-1; D call uncertain. The CDR3 runs to 15 residues. Trimming left V 1 base short and J 1 base short, with 11 bases between. CDR1 SQVTM and CDR2 ANQGSEA come from the germline V gene.

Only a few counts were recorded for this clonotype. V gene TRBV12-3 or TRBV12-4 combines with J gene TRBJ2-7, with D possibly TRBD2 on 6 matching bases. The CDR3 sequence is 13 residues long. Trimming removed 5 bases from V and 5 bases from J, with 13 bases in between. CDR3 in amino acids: CASSPGGPNEQYF. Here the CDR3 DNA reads TGTGCCAGCAGTCCCGGAGGGCCTAACGAGCAGTACTTC.

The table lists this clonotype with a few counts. The CDR3 bases are TGCGCCAGCAGCTTGGACAGGGGCATAAACACAGATACGCAGTATTTT. This translates into CASSLDRGINTDTQYF. This chain links TRBV5-1 with TRBJ2-3, with 7 bases that match TRBD1. The trim removed 0 bases at V and 2 bases at J, leaving 6 bases unmatched. The germline CDR1 and CDR2 sequences are SGHRS and YFSETQ. The CDR3 runs 16 residues.

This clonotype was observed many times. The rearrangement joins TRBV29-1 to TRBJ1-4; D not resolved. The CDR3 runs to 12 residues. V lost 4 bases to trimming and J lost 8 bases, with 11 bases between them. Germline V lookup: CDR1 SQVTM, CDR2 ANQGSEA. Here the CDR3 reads CSVARGGEKLFF. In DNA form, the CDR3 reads TGCAGCGTTGCCCGGGGTGGGGAAAAACTGTTTTTT.

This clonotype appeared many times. This CDR3 reads CATGPWDTQYF. The DNA for the CDR3 is TGTGCCACCGGGCCCTGGGATACGCAGTATTTT. The genes are TRBV24-1 and TRBJ2-3, with unresolved D. The ends were cut back, 9 bases at V and 6 bases at J, with 9 bases in the middle. Germline V gene sequence: CDR1 KGHDR, CDR2 SFDVKD. This CDR3 has 11 amino acids.

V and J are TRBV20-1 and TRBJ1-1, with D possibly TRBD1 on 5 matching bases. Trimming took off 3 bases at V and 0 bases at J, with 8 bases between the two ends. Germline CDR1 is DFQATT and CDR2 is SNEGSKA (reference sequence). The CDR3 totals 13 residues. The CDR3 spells CSASPGVNTEAFF. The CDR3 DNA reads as TGCAGTGCTAGCCCGGGGGTGAACACTGAAGCTTTCTTT.

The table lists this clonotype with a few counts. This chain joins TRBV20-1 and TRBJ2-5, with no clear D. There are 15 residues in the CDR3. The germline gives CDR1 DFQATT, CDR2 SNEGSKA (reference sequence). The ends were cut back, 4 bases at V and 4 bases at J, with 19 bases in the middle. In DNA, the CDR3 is TGCAGTGCTACCCTCTTCGCCGGGTTGGGAGAGACCCAGTACTTC. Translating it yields CSATLFAGLGETQYF.

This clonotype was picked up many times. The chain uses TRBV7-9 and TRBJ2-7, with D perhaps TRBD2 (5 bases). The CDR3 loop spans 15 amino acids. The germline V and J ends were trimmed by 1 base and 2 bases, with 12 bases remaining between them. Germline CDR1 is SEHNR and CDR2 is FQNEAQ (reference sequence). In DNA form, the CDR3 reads TGTGCCAGCAGCTTAGGGACTCTGGGCGCCTACGAGCAGTACTTC. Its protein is CASSLGTLGAYEQYF.

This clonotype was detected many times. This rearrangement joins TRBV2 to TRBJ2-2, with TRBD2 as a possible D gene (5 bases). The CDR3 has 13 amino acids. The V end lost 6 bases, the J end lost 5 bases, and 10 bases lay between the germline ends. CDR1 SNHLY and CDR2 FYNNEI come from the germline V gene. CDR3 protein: CASRDSTTGELFF. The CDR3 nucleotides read TGTGCCAGCAGGGACTCAACGACCGGGGAGCTGTTTTTT.

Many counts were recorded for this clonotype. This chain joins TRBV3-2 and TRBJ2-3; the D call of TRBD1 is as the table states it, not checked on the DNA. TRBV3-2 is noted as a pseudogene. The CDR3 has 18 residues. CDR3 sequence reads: CASSQAAPDGYYTDTQYF. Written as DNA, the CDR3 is TGTGCCAGCAGCCAAGCCGCCCCAGACGGATATTACACAGATACGCAGTATTTT.

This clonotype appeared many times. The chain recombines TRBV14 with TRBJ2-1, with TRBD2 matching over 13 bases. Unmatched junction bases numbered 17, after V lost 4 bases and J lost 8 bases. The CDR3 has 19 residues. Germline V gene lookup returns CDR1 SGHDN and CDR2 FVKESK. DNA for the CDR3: TGTGCCAGCAGCCCCGGGACTAGCGGGAAAGTAAACGTCAGGTATGAGCAGTTCTTC. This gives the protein CASSPGTSGKVNVRYEQFF.

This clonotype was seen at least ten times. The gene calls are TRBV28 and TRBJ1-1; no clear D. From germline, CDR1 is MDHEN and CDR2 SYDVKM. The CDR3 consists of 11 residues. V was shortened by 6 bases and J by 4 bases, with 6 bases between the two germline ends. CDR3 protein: CASSPGTEAFF. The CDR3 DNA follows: TGTGCCAGCAGCCCAGGCACTGAAGCTTTCTTT. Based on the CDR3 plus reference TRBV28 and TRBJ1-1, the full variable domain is DVKVTQSSRYLVKRTGEKVFLECVQDMDHENMFWYRQDPGLGLRLIYFSYDVKMKEKGDIPEGYSVSREKKERFSLILESASTNQTSMYLCASSPGTEAFFGQGTRLTVV.

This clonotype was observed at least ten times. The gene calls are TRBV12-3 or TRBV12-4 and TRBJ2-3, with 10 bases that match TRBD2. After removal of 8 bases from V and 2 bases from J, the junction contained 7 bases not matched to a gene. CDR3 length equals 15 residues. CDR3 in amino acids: CASGPLAGVTDTQYF. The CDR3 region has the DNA TGTGCCAGCGGGCCCCTAGCGGGGGTCACAGATACGCAGTATTTT.

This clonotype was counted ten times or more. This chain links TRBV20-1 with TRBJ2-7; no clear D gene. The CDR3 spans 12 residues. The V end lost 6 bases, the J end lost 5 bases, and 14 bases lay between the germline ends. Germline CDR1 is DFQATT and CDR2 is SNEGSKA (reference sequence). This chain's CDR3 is CSAPGVRDEQYF. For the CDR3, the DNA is TGCAGTGCCCCAGGAGTCCGGGACGAGCAGTACTTC.

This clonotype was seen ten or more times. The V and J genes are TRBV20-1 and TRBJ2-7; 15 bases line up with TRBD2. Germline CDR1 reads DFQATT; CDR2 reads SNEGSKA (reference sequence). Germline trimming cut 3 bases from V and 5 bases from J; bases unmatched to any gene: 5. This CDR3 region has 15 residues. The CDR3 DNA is TGCAGTGCTAGGGGACTAGCGGGAGGTAATAACGAGCAGTACTTC. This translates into CSARGLAGGNNEQYF.

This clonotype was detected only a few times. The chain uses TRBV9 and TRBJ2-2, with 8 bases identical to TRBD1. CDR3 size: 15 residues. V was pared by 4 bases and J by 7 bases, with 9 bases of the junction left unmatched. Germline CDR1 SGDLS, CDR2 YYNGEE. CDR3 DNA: TGTGCCAGCAGCTTGACAGGGGTGTCATACGGGGAGCTGTTTTTT. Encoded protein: CASSLTGVSYGELFF. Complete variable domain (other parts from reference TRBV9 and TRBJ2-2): DSGVTQTPKHLITATGQRVTLRCSPRSGDLSVYWYQQSLDQGLQFLIQYYNGEERAKGNILERFSAQQFPDLHSELNLSSLELGDSALYFCASSLTGVSYGELFFGEGSRLTVL.

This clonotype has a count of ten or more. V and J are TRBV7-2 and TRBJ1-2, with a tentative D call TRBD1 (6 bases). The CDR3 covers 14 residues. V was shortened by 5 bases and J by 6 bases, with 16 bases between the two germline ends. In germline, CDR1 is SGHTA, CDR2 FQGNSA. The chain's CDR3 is CASSPRQGIDGYTF. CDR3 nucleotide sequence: TGTGCCAGCAGCCCAAGGCAGGGGATTGATGGCTACACCTTC.

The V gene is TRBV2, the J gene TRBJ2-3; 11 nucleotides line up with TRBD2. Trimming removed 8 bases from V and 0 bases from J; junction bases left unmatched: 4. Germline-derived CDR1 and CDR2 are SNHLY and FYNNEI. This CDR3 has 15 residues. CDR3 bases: TGTGCCAGCGGGACTAGCGGATTTAGCACAGATACGCAGTATTTT. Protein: CASGTSGFSTDTQYF.

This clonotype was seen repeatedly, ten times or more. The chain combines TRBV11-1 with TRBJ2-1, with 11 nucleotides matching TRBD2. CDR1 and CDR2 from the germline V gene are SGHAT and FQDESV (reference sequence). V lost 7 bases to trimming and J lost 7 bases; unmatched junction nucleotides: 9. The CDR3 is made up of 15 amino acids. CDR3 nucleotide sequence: TGTGCCAGCACCCGGAATAGCGGGGGGGCAAATGAGCAGTTCTTC. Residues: CASTRNSGGANEQFF.

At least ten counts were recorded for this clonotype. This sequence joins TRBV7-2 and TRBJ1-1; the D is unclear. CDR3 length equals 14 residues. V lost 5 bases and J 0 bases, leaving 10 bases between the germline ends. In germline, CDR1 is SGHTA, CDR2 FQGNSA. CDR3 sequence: CASSTRRMNTEAFF. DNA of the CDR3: TGTGCCAGCAGCACCCGGAGAATGAACACTGAAGCTTTCTTT.

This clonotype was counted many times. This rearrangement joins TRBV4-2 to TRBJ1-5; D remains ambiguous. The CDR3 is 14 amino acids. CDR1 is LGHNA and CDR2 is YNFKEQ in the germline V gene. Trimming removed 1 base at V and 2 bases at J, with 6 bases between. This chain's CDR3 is CASSQGTGNQPQHF. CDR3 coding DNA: TGTGCCAGCAGCCAAGGTACCGGCAATCAGCCCCAGCATTTT.